This TCR beta chain was recovered during a study of T-cell reconstitution after alpha-beta-depleted transplantation in children. Unique molecular identifiers tagged the TCRbeta library. TCRdb recomputed calls from the PCR reads with MiXCR, one row per CDR3 protein. The top ten hold less than 4.5% of the sample, which has about 370,000 distinct CDR3 sequences, over 20% seen once. Germline V gene lookup returns CDR1 SGHAT and CDR2 FQNNGV. The length of the CDR3 is 19 residues. Trimming took 5 bases from V and 4 from J; bases not matched to a gene: 18. The TCR sequence derives from a human donor who donated a stem cell graft to a child with acute myeloid leukemia. The rearrangement links TRBV11-2 to TRBJ2-5, with 11 bases identical to TRBD2. The sample in question was PBMCs from the stem cell graft donor, obtained from the stem cell graft. The CDR3 nucleotides are TGTGCCAGCAGCCCCGGTGAGGGCTTACTAGCGGGAGTCAGAGAGACCCAGTACTTC. Protein product: CASSPGEGLLAGVRETQYF.